The clone carrying this TCR beta chain occurred many times. Its antigen is unidentified. These data come from a study of T cells in Graves' hyperthyroidism and ophthalmopathy. Study conclusions and caveats: Ophthalmopathy and stable hyperthyroidism were separated by a 13 V-J model. Most thyroid clonotypes that were expanded above 0.001 also turned up in blood.

RNA transcripts provided the source from which TCR beta CDR3 regions were amplified. RT-PCR in the first round (using the HTBI primer set) targeted the TCR CDR3. Each CDR3 protein gets one entry after TCRdb re-called the multiplex PCR reads with MiXCR. The sample consists of around 480,000 distinct CDR3 sequences, around 15% of them appearing once. Hyperthyroidism had been newly diagnosed in patients aged 18 to 65, and its duration was under 2 months. Extraction of PBMCs used 10 ml of fresh peripheral blood. Germline lookup yields CDR1 DFQATT and CDR2 SNEGSKA (reference sequence). The CDR3 spans 11 residues. Trimming stripped 6 bases from V and 5 bases from J, with 10 bases between.

This chain connects TRBV20-1 to TRBJ1-2; a possible D gene is TRBD1 (5 bases). The receptor was derived from a woman between 18 and 30 years old with Graves' hyperthyroidism. Material for sequencing was blood. The CDR3 spells CSADGGYGYTF. The CDR3 DNA reads as TGCAGTGCCGACGGGGGATATGGCTACACCTTC.